Below are 20 T cell receptor beta chains sequenced from a single sample in a study of sequential checkpoint blockade in melanoma (dated by TCRdb to about 2019). The library was made by the immunoSEQ multiplex PCR assay. The immuneACCESS repertoire file appears here via TCRdb, limited to in-frame rearrangements. These files lack a portion of the clones; in checked studies, under half of the deficit traces to unresolved V genes, and the cause of the others is not known. Across this sample there are fewer than 30,000 clones, with 60% to 85% seen only once. 13% of the sample is taken by the ten largest. Sample treatment or condition, as interpreted from the label and publication: randomized to nivolumab then ipilimumab (arm A) or the reverse (arm B). This specimen consisted of CD8+ T cells sorted from blood (inferred from file names), obtained from a patient given nivolumab and ipilimumab in sequence. These receptors all come from a human donor with melanoma.

The chain couples TRBV4-2 to TRBJ2-5, with D tentatively TRBD1 (6 bases). The germline V gene has CDR1 LGHNA and CDR2 YNFKEQ. Deletions cut 6 bases from V and 5 bases from J, with 25 bases between. The CDR3 totals 17 residues. CDR3 DNA: TGTGCCAGCAGTCTTAGGGCAGGGGAGATGCTCAAGGAGACCCAGTACTTC. Translating it yields CASSLRAGEMLKETQYF.

The rearrangement joins TRBV27 to TRBJ2-7; the match to TRBD1 covers 9 bases. This CDR3 is 15 amino acids long. Germline V gives CDR1 MNHEY, CDR2 SMNVEV (reference sequence). V was pared by 8 bases and J by 4 bases, with 12 bases of the junction left unmatched. The CDR3 coding sequence is TGTGCCAGCGGACAGACAGGGGGTATTTTTTACGAGCAGTACTTC. Amino acid sequence: CASGQTGGIFYEQYF.

This clone was counted a few times. This chain connects TRBV5-4 to TRBJ1-1; D not certain. Germline CDR1 SGHNT, CDR2 YYREEE (reference sequence). Trimming removed 0 bases from V and 0 bases from J, with 3 bases in between. The CDR3 length is 13 residues. CDR3 protein: CASSLGLNTEAFF. DNA for the CDR3: TGTGCCAGCAGCTTGGGGCTGAACACTGAAGCTTTCTTT.

About this clone itself: At one end, the junction sequence differs from germline, possibly due to a read error. The chain carries TRBV7-9 and TRBJ2-7, with D possibly being TRBD1 (6 bases). Germline V CDR1 and CDR2: SEHNR, FQNEAQ (reference sequence). The CDR3 contains 14 residues. CDR3 region: CAGSLLGGNYEQYF. CDR3 nucleotide sequence: TGTGCCGGCAGCTTATTAGGGGGAAACTACGAGCAGTACTTC.

This chain joins TRBV9 and TRBJ2-3; D unclear. Trimming cost V 0 bases and J 0 bases, with 14 bases left between them. The CDR3 is 17 amino acids. CDR1 and CDR2 from the germline V gene are SGDLS and YYNGEE. CDR3 in amino acids: CASSVDGGSFSTDTQYF. Here the CDR3 DNA reads TGTGCCAGCAGCGTAGATGGCGGCAGTTTTAGCACAGATACGCAGTATTTT.

At least ten counts were recorded for this clone. The genes are TRBV5-4 and TRBJ2-7; TRBD2 agrees at 13 bases. The CDR3 extends over 14 amino acids. Unmatched junction bases numbered 5, after V lost 4 bases and J lost 7 bases. CDR1 is SGHNT, CDR2 YYREEE, per germline (reference sequence). The CDR3: CASSKGLAGREQYF. The CDR3 coding sequence is TGTGCCAGCAGCAAGGGACTAGCGGGGCGGGAGCAGTACTTC.

This clone was counted between two and nine times. The chain combines TRBV5-4 with TRBJ2-7; D is possibly TRBD1 (5 bases). CDR3 length: 13 amino acids. V was cut by 4 bases and J by 2 bases, with 10 bases left in between. Germline values: CDR1 SGHNT, CDR2 YYREEE (reference sequence). The CDR3 DNA sequence: TGTGCCAGCAGCCCAGGGTCCACCTACGAGCAGTACTTC. It codes for CASSPGSTYEQYF.

The rearrangement links TRBV30 to TRBJ2-1; 9 bases agree with TRBD2. The trim removed 0 bases at V and 7 bases at J, leaving 10 bases unmatched. CDR3 length equals 16 residues. The V gene's germline CDR1 is GTSNPN and CDR2 SVGIG (reference sequence). CDR3 residues: CAWSVRASGIANEQFF. The CDR3 nucleotides read TGTGCCTGGAGTGTACGGGCTAGCGGGATTGCAAATGAGCAGTTCTTC.

The CDR3 loop reads CASSIWNTEAFF. The CDR3 DNA reads TGTGCCAGTAGTATCTGGAACACTGAAGCTTTCTTT. The rearrangement uses TRBV19 and TRBJ1-1; D not certain. Germline assignment: CDR1 LNHDA and CDR2 SQIVND (reference sequence). The CDR3 totals 12 residues. V dropped 3 bases and J dropped 1 base, with 3 bases sitting between them.

The J gene is TRBJ2-1, the V gene TRBV11-1; D may be TRBD1 (6 bases). V lost 5 bases to trimming and J lost 0 bases, with 14 bases between them. The germline CDR1 and CDR2 sequences are SGHAT and FQDESV (reference sequence). The CDR3 contains 16 residues. The CDR3 protein is CASSRYRVRSYNEQFF. The DNA of the CDR3 is TGTGCCAGCAGCCGGTACAGGGTCCGCTCCTACAATGAGCAGTTCTTC. Filled out from reference TRBV11-1 and TRBJ2-1, the complete variable domain reads EAEVAQSPRYKITEKSQAVAFWCDPISGHATLYWYRQILGQGPELLVQFQDESVVDDSQLPKDRFSAERLKGVDSTLKIQPAELGDSAMYLCASSRYRVRSYNEQFFGPGTRLTVL.

The CDR3 nucleotides are TGCGCCAGCAGCCAAGATTTGAGGAGTTGCACCTTC. Protein: CASSQDLRSCTF. The rearrangement links TRBV4-1 to TRBJ1-2; D remains unclear. V lost 0 bases and J lost 13, with 12 bases in between. Germline CDR1 is MGHRA and CDR2 is YSYEKL. The length of the CDR3 is 12 residues.

The V gene is TRBV7-8, the J gene TRBJ2-3; 10 nucleotides line up with TRBD2. Germline assignment: CDR1 SGHVS and CDR2 FQNEAQ. The CDR3 loop spans 17 amino acids. J lost 3 bases, V lost 4 bases, and 10 bases had no gene match. The CDR3 sequence is CASSSLPTSGDTDTQYF. Written as DNA, the CDR3 is TGTGCCAGCAGCTCGCTACCAACTAGCGGGGATACAGATACGCAGTATTTT.

V and J are TRBV28 and TRBJ2-3, with 7 positions matching TRBD2. CDR1 is MDHEN and CDR2 is SYDVKM in the germline V gene. The CDR3 runs 16 residues. V was pared by 4 bases and J by 4 bases, with 11 bases of the junction left unmatched. In DNA, the CDR3 is TGTGCCAGCAGTTCCCTCCGCGGGGGAGAGGCAGATACGCAGTATTTT. This sequence encodes CASSSLRGGEADTQYF.

CDR3 loop: CASSLVSSGSPSGTQYF. CDR3 DNA sequence: TGTGCCAGCAGCTTGGTTTCTAGCGGGTCCCCGTCAGGTACGCAGTATTTT. The chain couples TRBV5-6 to TRBJ2-3; 8 nucleotides align to TRBD2. Trimming removed 0 bases from V and 8 bases from J; junction bases left unmatched: 14. Per germline, CDR1 SGHDT and CDR2 YYEEEE. This CDR3 has 17 residues.

This clone was observed a handful of times. The chain combines TRBV5-1 with TRBJ1-1; 7 nucleotides match TRBD1. Looked up from germline, CDR1 is SGHRS and CDR2 is YFSETQ. CDR3 length: 12 residues. The V and J ends lost 4 bases and 6 bases, in that order; junction bases with no gene match: 3. CDR3 in DNA: TGCGCCAGCAGCCAGGGGGGTCCTGAAGCTTTCTTT. Translated: CASSQGGPEAFF.

The J gene is TRBJ2-5, the V gene TRBV7-8, with a weak D call TRBD2 (6 bases). The J call is in doubt because the DNA end fits TRBJ2-7 better. Germline V gene lookup returns CDR1 SGHVS and CDR2 FQNEAQ. This CDR3 comprises 15 residues. The CDR3 nucleotides read TGTGCCAGCAGCCGGGACTTGACTATTTTCTACGAGCAGTACTTC. It yields the protein CASSRDLTIFYEQYF.

In its sample, this clone is medium-sized (0.01 to 0.1%). The J gene is TRBJ2-1, the V gene TRBV28, with D perhaps TRBD2 (7 bases). The CDR3 sequence is 15 residues long. CDR1 MDHEN and CDR2 SYDVKM come from the germline V gene. Trimming cost V 3 bases and J 2 bases, with 11 bases left between them. The DNA of the CDR3 is TGTGCCAGCAGTTTTAGGGGGGGCCCCTACAATGAGCAGTTCTTC. Translating it yields CASSFRGGPYNEQFF.

V usage is TRBV5-8 and J usage is TRBJ1-2, with TRBD1 as a possible D gene (5 bases). The CDR3 length is 14 residues. Germline CDR1 is SGHTS and CDR2 is YDEGEE. Trimming took 4 bases from V and 3 from J, leaving 13 bases between them. CDR3 amino acids: CASSDSGMYYGYTF. The CDR3 bases are TGTGCCAGCAGCGACTCAGGGATGTACTATGGCTACACCTTC.

The genes are TRBV5-1 and TRBJ1-1, with TRBD1 identical over 7 bases. This CDR3 has 12 residues. Germline CDR1 is SGHRS and CDR2 is YFSETQ. J was trimmed by 7 bases and V by 2 bases; bases with no gene match: 2. DNA for the CDR3: TGCGCCAGCAGCTTCACAGGGGTTGAAGCTTTCTTT. This sequence encodes CASSFTGVEAFF. Full variable domain (outside the CDR3, taken from reference TRBV5-1 and TRBJ1-1): KAGVTQTPRYLIKTRGQQVTLSCSPISGHRSVSWYQQTPGQGLQFLFEYFSETQRNKGNFPGRFSGRQFSNSRSEMNVSTLELGDSALYLCASSFTGVEAFFGQGTRLTVV.

This chain connects TRBV9 to TRBJ2-7; D may be TRBD2 (5 bases). Trimming removed 4 bases at V and 4 bases at J, with 15 bases between. Germline V gene lookup returns CDR1 SGDLS and CDR2 YYNGEE. CDR3 length: 14 residues. CDR3: CASSRADGDYEQYF. DNA of the CDR3: TGTGCCAGCAGCCGAGCGGATGGAGATTACGAGCAGTACTTC.